This T cell receptor beta chain was captured in a study of Ad26.COV2.S vaccination and SARS-CoV-2 variants. Only in-frame clones appear in the TCRdb table, and some are missing; sequencing was by immunoSEQ multiplex PCR. In the table there are 400,000 or so clones, 80% to 90% of which are singletons. Treatment: 19 received Ad26.COV2.S at low or high dose, single or two shots; roughly 5 received placebo; per-sample allocation not given. Day 63 after the first injection of vaccine or placebo was the sampling time. An Ad26 vector was used to express Wuhan-strain SARS-CoV-2 spike as the vaccine. Germline CDR1 MNHEY, CDR2 SVGEGT. This CDR3 spans 15 amino acids. Losses at the gene ends were 6 bases for V and 0 bases for J; bases not matched to a gene: 6.

This receptor was identified in a person aged 18-60 years who received the Ad26.COV2.S COVID-19 vaccine or a placebo. The sample was peripheral blood, taken in a trial of Ad26.COV2.S vaccine versus placebo. V and J are TRBV6-2 or TRBV6-3 and TRBJ2-7, with 9 bases that match TRBD1. CDR3 sequence: CASSSGQGSSYEQYF. For the CDR3, the DNA is TGTGCCAGCAGCTCCGGACAGGGGAGCTCCTACGAGCAGTACTTC.